The 8 T cell receptor beta chains below were found in one sample sequenced in a study of blood T cell repertoires in COVID-19 (TCRdb year 2020). The library was prepared using the immunoSEQ multiplex PCR assay. TCRdb carries this immuneACCESS record with in-frame sequences only. Its versions omit some clonotypes, under half of them owing to an unresolved V gene in the studies checked, with the rest unexplained. The sample table lists hundreds of thousands of clones, 85% to 90% of them with a count of one. The ten largest clones capture approximately 7.4% of the sample. Sequencing was performed on peripheral blood. Receptors originate from a woman between 70 and 85 years old with COVID-19, enrolled during active disease.

V usage is TRBV3-1 (or the pseudogene TRBV3-2) and J usage is TRBJ1-3, with D possibly being TRBD1 (6 bases). Trimming took 3 bases from V and 8 from J, leaving 11 bases between them. CDR1 and CDR2 (germline): LGHDT, YNNKEL (reference sequence). This CDR3 spans 13 amino acids. CDR3 region: CASSQRTDHTIYF. The CDR3 DNA is TGTGCCAGCAGCCAGAGGACAGATCACACCATATATTTT.

The genes are TRBV9 and TRBJ1-4; TRBD1 matches at 7 bases. The V gene's germline CDR1 is SGDLS and CDR2 YYNGEE. Trimming at V came to 4 bases and at J to 5 bases, leaving 5 bases not matched to a gene. The CDR3 consists of 14 residues. CDR3 protein: CASSRDRANEKLFF. CDR3 DNA sequence: TGTGCCAGCAGCCGGGACAGAGCAAATGAAAAACTGTTTTTT.

V and J are TRBV5-1 and TRBJ2-1, with D tentatively TRBD1 (6 bases). CDR3 length: 14 residues. The germline V gene has CDR1 SGHRS and CDR2 YFSETQ. Trimming took off 2 bases at V and 1 base at J, with 7 bases between the two ends. CDR3 loop: CASSFGQSYNEQFF. CDR3 coding DNA: TGCGCCAGCAGCTTCGGACAGTCCTACAATGAGCAGTTCTTC.

The chain is built from TRBV24-1 and TRBJ2-3; D is unresolved. The germline V gene encodes CDR1 KGHDR and CDR2 SFDVKD. The CDR3 contains 16 residues. V was cut by 3 bases and J by 2 bases, with 14 bases left in between. CDR3 coding DNA: TGTGCCACCAGTGATGCAGGCTCAAAAGTCACAGATACGCAGTATTTT. The encoded protein is CATSDAGSKVTDTQYF.

Many counts were recorded for this clone. This sequence joins TRBV19 and TRBJ1-5; D is possibly TRBD1 (5 bases). CDR3 length equals 15 residues. Germline V gives CDR1 LNHDA, CDR2 SQIVND (reference sequence). The V and J ends lost 3 bases and 1 base respectively, with 10 bases between them. CDR3 DNA sequence: TGTGCCAGTAGTATCGGCAGGACAAGCAATCAGCCCCAGCATTTT. Protein: CASSIGRTSNQPQHF.

The chain couples TRBV20-1 to TRBJ2-7, with TRBD2 matching 12 bases. The CDR3 runs to 13 residues. With 4 bases clipped from V and 12 bases from J, the junction kept 10 bases outside the gene matches. Germline assignment: CDR1 DFQATT and CDR2 SNEGSKA (reference sequence). The CDR3 loop reads CSATEYTSGGRYF. CDR3 coding DNA: TGCAGTGCTACTGAATACACTAGCGGGGGGCGGTACTTC.

The chain uses TRBV18 and TRBJ1-2, with 9 bases fitting TRBD1. The junction had 6 bases not matched to a gene; V was cut back by 7 bases and J by 6 bases. Germline V gene lookup returns CDR1 KGHSH and CDR2 LQKENI. The CDR3 length is 13 residues. Written as DNA, the CDR3 is TGTGCCAGCTTGCCCAGGGACAGGGATGGCTACACCTTC. Residues: CASLPRDRDGYTF.

V and J are TRBV7-2 and TRBJ2-7; 9 nucleotides align to TRBD1. CDR3 length: 16 residues. V was clipped by 4 bases and J by 4 bases; unmatched bases: 11. Germline V gene data show CDR1 as SGHTA and CDR2 as FQGNSA. CDR3 region: CASSYLTQGARYEQYF. For the CDR3, the DNA is TGTGCCAGCAGCTATCTCACACAGGGGGCGCGGTACGAGCAGTACTTC.